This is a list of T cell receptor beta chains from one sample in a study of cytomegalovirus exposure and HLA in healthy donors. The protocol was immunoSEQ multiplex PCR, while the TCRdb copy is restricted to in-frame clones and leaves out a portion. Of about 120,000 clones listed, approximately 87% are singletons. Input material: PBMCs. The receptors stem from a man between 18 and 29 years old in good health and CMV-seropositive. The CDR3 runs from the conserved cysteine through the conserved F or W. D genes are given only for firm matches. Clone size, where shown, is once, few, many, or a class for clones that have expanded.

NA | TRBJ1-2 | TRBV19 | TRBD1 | TGTGCCAGTAGTACGTCCGGGACAGCATATGGCTACACCTTC | CASSTSGTAYGYTF
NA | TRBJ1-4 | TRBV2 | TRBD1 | TGTGCCAGCAAGCGGGCAGGGGGACGATCTACTAATGAAAAACTGTTTTTT | CASKRAGGRSTNEKLFF
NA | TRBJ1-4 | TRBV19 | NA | TGTGCCAGTACCTCGGGATATAATGAAAAACTGTTTTTT | CASTSGYNEKLFF
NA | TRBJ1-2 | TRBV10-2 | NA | TGCGCCAGCAGTGATAGGCAACTTCTCGATGAGGCTGGCTACACCTTC | CASSDRQLLDEAGYTF
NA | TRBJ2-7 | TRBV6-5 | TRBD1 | TGTGCCAGCAGTGTCGACGGGACAGGGTACGGGCAGTACTTC | CASSVDGTGYGQYF
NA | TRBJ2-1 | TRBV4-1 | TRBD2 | TGCGCCAGCAGCTTAGCGGGGGGGCCTCCAGCCTACAATGAGCAGTTCTTC | CASSLAGGPPAYNEQFF
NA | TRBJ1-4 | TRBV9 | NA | TGTGCCAGCAGCGTAGCCTGGGAGCCGGGCGGTAATGAAAAACTGTTTTTT | CASSVAWEPGGNEKLFF
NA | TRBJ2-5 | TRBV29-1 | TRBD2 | TGCAGCGAAGAATCTCGGGGGGCCCAGTACTTC | CSEESRGAQYF
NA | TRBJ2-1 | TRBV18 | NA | TGTGCCAGCTCGCCTATCACCTACAATGAGCAGTTCTTC | CASSPITYNEQFF
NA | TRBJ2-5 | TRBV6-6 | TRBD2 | TGTGCCAGCAGTAAAGGACTAGCGGAAGAGACCCAGTACTTC | CASSKGLAEETQYF
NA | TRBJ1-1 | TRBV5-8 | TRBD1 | TGTGCCAGCAGCTGGAAGGGGGCGGGGGGTACATGGGCTTTCTTT | CASSWKGAGGTWAFF
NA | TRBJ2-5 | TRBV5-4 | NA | TGTGCCAGCAGCTCCCAACTCGCCCAAGAGACCCAGTACTTC | CASSSQLAQETQYF
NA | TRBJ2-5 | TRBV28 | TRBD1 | TGTGCCAGCGCCGGGACAGGAGAGACCCAGTACTTC | CASAGTGETQYF
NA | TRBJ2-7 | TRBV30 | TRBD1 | TGTGCCTGGACCATACAGGGGGCGAGCTACCGGATGGAGTTC | CAWTIQGASYRMEF
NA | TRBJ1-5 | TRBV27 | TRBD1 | TGTGCCAGCAGTTTCAGACAGGGTCTTCAGCCCCAGCATTTT | CASSFRQGLQPQHF
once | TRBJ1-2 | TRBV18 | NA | TGTGCCAGCTCCCGGGACACGACTAACTATGGCTACACCTTC | CASSRDTTNYGYTF
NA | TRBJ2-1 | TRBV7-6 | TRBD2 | TGTGCCAGCAGCCCCCGGATAGCGGGGGATGAGCAGTTCTTC | CASSPRIAGDEQFF
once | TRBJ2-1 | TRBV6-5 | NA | TGTGCCAGCAGTTACTCGACGGGGAGAGAGCAGTTCTTC | CASSYSTGREQFF
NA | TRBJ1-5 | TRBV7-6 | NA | TGTGCCAGCAGCTTAGGGAACAAGGGAAGGGGGAATCAGCCCCAGCATTTT | CASSLGNKGRGNQPQHF
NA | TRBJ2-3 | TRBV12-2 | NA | TGTGCAAGTCGCTTACCTACACCGGGACAGGGAGAAACGGAAGATACGCAGTATTTT | CASRLPTPGQGETEDTQYF
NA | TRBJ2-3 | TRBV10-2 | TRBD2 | TGCGCCAGCAGCCCACTCGATGCTAGCGGGGGGGCCAAAGATACGCAGTATTTT | CASSPLDASGGAKDTQYF
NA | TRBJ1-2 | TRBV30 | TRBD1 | TGTGCCTGGATTAGGGTTGACAGGGAATCTGGCTACACCTTC | CAWIRVDRESGYTF
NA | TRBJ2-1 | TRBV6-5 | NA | TGTGCCAGCAGTTACCGGGGGAGCCTCAATGAGCAGTTCTTC | CASSYRGSLNEQFF
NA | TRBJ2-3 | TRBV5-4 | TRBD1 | TGTGCCAGCAGCTTGGATCGGGGGACAGGGGGCTTCGCAGATACGCAGTATTTT | CASSLDRGTGGFADTQYF
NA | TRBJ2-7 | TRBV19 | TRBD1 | TGTGCCAGTTCGGGACAGGGCTACGAGCAGTACTTC | CASSGQGYEQYF
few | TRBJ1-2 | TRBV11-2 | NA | TGTGCCAGCAGCAACTTTGGGGAGATCTATGGCTACACCTTC | CASSNFGEIYGYTF
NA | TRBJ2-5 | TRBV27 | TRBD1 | TGTGCCAGCAGTTTATCGGGGGACAGCCAAGAGACCCAGTACTTC | CASSLSGDSQETQYF
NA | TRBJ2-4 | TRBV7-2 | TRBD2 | TGTGCCAGCAGCCCCGGGACTATACGGAACATTCAGTACTTC | CASSPGTIRNIQYF
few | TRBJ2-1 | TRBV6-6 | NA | TGTGCCAGCAGTTATCCCCCTCGACTCCTCAATGAGCAGTTCTTC | CASSYPPRLLNEQFF
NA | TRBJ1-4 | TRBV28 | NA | TGTGCCAGCAGTCCACCGGACAGCTTGGGTGAAAAACTGTTTTTT | CASSPPDSLGEKLFF
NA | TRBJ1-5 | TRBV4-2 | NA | TGTGCCAGCAGCCAAGACGGGGAAATTCAGCCCCAGCATTTT | CASSQDGEIQPQHF
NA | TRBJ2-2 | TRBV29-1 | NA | TGCAGCGTTGATCGCACCGGGGAGCTGTTTTTT | CSVDRTGELFF
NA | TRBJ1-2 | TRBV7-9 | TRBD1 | TGTGCCAGCAGCTCGAGGGACAGGGGAAACTATGGCTACACCTTC | CASSSRDRGNYGYTF
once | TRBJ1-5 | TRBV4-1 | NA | TGCGCCAGCAGCCAGTATCCGTCAGACAGGTTCGACCGGCAGCCCCAGCATTTT | CASSQYPSDRFDRQPQHF
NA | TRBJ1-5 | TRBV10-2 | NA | TGCGCCAGCAGTGACCCCTATGACAGAGACAATCAGCCCCAGCATTTT | CASSDPYDRDNQPQHF
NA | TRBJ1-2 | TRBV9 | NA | TGTGCCAGCAGCGTAGGACAGAACTATGGCTACACCTTC | CASSVGQNYGYTF
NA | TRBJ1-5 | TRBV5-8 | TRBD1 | TGTGCCAGCAGTTCTGACAGGGATCAGCCCCAGCATTTT | CASSSDRDQPQHF
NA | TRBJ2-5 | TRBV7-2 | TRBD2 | TGTGCCAGCAGCTTACTAGCGGCCCAAGAGACCCAGTACTTC | CASSLLAAQETQYF
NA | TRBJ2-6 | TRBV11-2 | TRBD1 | TGTGCCAGCAGCTCAAACAGGGGGGCAGGGGCCAACGTCCTGACTTTC | CASSSNRGAGANVLTF
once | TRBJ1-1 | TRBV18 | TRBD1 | TGTGCCAGCTCACCAGGACAGGGTGGAGCTTTCTTT | CASSPGQGGAFF
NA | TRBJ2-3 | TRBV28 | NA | TGTGCCAGCAGCCCGCCGGGAGATACGCAGTATTTT | CASSPPGDTQYF
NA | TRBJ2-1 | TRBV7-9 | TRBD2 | TGTGCCAGCACCCTAGCGATCCAAGCGGGGGAGCAGTTCTTC | CASTLAIQAGEQFF
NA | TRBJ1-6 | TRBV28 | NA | TGTGCCAGCAGGTCCTTGTCCGGAGGAGGGGCTTGGAATTCACCCCTCCACTTT | CASRSLSGGGAWNSPLHF
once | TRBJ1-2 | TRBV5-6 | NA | TGTGCCAGCAGCTTTGGATCTCCAGGTGTGGGCTACACCTTC | CASSFGSPGVGYTF
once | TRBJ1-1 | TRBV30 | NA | TGTGCCTGGGATACTTCTGGGCCCGTGAACACTGAAGCTTTCTTT | CAWDTSGPVNTEAFF